The 13 T cell receptor beta chains in this list originate from one sample, sequenced in a study of radiation and T cells in renal cell carcinoma. Sequenced by immunoSEQ multiplex PCR; TCRdb stores in-frame clones only, minus some. This sample has over 45,000 clones, with approximately 80% found just once. Specified time point: baseline pretreatment blood. Treatment noted: 15 Gy SBRT to primary tumor, nephrectomy 4 weeks later. The source was blood, collected from a patient whose treatment included radiotherapy and nephrectomy. Receptor source: a man in his sixties with renal cell carcinoma.

This chain connects TRBV7-2 to TRBJ1-5; unclear D gene. From germline, CDR1 is SGHTA and CDR2 FQGNSA. The length of the CDR3 is 13 residues. V was trimmed by 1 base and J by 3 bases, leaving 4 bases between them. The CDR3 spells CASSLGVNQPQHF. DNA of the CDR3: TGTGCCAGCAGCTTAGGCGTCAATCAGCCCCAGCATTTT.

V is TRBV6-5 and J is TRBJ2-2, with 7 bases aligning to TRBD2. The CDR3 spans 15 residues. J was trimmed by 6 bases and V by 8 bases; bases with no gene match: 12. CDR1 is MNHEY and CDR2 is SVGAGI in the germline V gene. CDR3 region: CASAGPLAWAGELFF. CDR3 DNA: TGTGCCAGCGCGGGCCCACTAGCGTGGGCCGGGGAGCTGTTTTTT.

This chain joins TRBV19 and TRBJ2-1; D might be TRBD2 (5 bases). The CDR3 is 16 residues long. The germline gives CDR1 LNHDA, CDR2 SQIVND (reference sequence). V shed 2 bases and J shed 0 bases, with 11 bases lying between them. The CDR3 region has the DNA TGTGCCAGTAGTATAAAGGACTCGAGCTCCTACAATGAGCAGTTCTTC. This gives the protein CASSIKDSSSYNEQFF.

The rearrangement joins TRBV7-9 to TRBJ1-2; 7 bases line up with TRBD1. Looked up from germline, CDR1 is SEHNR and CDR2 is FQNEAQ (reference sequence). The J segment lost 5 bases and the V segment lost 5 bases, leaving 8 bases of the junction unmatched. This CDR3 has 14 amino acids. The DNA of the CDR3 is TGTGCCAGCAGCCCGAGGGACAGACAATATGGCTACACCTTC. It is translated as CASSPRDRQYGYTF.

V is TRBV5-7 and J is TRBJ2-7, with 10 bases fitting TRBD1. TRBV5-7 is marked as an open reading frame, function uncertain. This CDR3 is built from 11 residues. CDR3 sequence reads: CASSLRTGGHV. For the CDR3, the DNA is TGTGCCAGCAGCTTGCGGACAGGGGGACACGTC.

This clone has only a few counts. The DNA of the CDR3 is TGTGCCAGCAGTGGGGGGGGGTTCTTTCAGCCCCAGCATTTT. Encoded protein: CASSGGGFFQPQHF. This chain uses TRBV28 with TRBJ1-5; D is possibly TRBD1 (5 bases). The CDR3 sequence is 14 residues long. The V and J ends lost 5 bases and 6 bases respectively, with 14 bases between them. Looked up from germline, CDR1 is MDHEN and CDR2 is SYDVKM.

This chain links TRBV7-2 with TRBJ2-5; TRBD1 aligns across 11 bases. Germline assignment: CDR1 SGHTA and CDR2 FQGNSA. Unmatched junction bases numbered 3, after V lost 5 bases and J lost 4 bases. The CDR3 is 14 residues long. The CDR3 nucleotides are TGTGCCAGCAGCCCGGACAGGGGGCCAGAGACCCAGTACTTC. Protein sequence: CASSPDRGPETQYF.

V gene TRBV2 combines with J gene TRBJ1-2; a weak D match, TRBD1 (5 bases). CDR1 SNHLY and CDR2 FYNNEI come from the germline V gene. Trimming removed 5 bases from V and 8 bases from J, with 15 bases in between. The CDR3 covers 13 residues. The CDR3 loop reads CASSSGPPWGYTF. CDR3 coding DNA: TGTGCCAGCAGTTCAGGGCCTCCTTGGGGCTACACCTTC.

This clone was detected a few times. The chain links TRBV27 to TRBJ1-4; 7 positions agree with TRBD1. The CDR3 consists of 14 residues. Germline V gene sequence: CDR1 MNHEY, CDR2 SMNVEV (reference sequence). Trimming cost V 6 bases and J 8 bases; bases outside gene matches: 9. The CDR3 sequence is CASSLGAGGEKLFF. For the CDR3, the DNA is TGTGCCAGCAGCCTCGGGGCAGGGGGGGAAAAACTGTTTTTT.

The V call is TRBV7-8, the J call TRBJ2-6, with D perhaps matching TRBD2 (5 bases). The CDR3 length is 18 residues. Per the germline V gene, CDR1 is SGHVS and CDR2 is FQNEAQ. V lost 3 bases, J lost 2 bases, and 17 bases lay in between. CDR3 in amino acids: CASSLLRHQRAGANVLTF. CDR3 DNA: TGTGCCAGCAGCTTGCTGAGACACCAGAGGGCTGGGGCCAACGTCCTGACTTTC.

V usage is TRBV11-2 and J usage is TRBJ2-1, with D tentatively TRBD2 (7 bases). The germline gives CDR1 SGHAT, CDR2 FQNNGV. The CDR3 covers 13 residues. Trimming cost V 7 bases and J 4 bases, with 11 bases left between them. The CDR3 region is CASKGGEYNEQFF. CDR3 nucleotides: TGTGCCAGCAAGGGGGGGGAATACAATGAGCAGTTCTTC.

The chain carries TRBV10-1 and TRBJ2-3; D tentatively fits TRBD1 or TRBD2 (6 bases each). V lost 4 bases, J lost 5 bases, and 10 bases lay in between. CDR1 WNHNN and CDR2 SYGVQD come from the germline V gene (reference sequence). CDR3 length: 13 residues. CDR3 bases: TGCGCCAGCAGTGGGGGGGCCCAAGATACGCAGTATTTT. This codes for CASSGGAQDTQYF.

This clone was counted a few times. The chain combines TRBV19 with TRBJ2-2; a possible D gene is TRBD1 (6 bases). The CDR3 is made up of 14 amino acids. Germline lookup yields CDR1 LNHDA and CDR2 SQIVND (reference sequence). Deletions cut 5 bases from V and 1 base from J, with 8 bases between. The CDR3 nucleotides are TGTGCCAGTAGTGCACAGGGGAACACCGGGGAGCTGTTTTTT. Protein product: CASSAQGNTGELFF.